This TCR beta chain was retrieved from a study of T cells after yellow fever vaccination. This clonotype was recorded at least ten times. Each CDR3 protein gets one entry after TCRdb re-called the 5' RACE reads with MiXCR. The sample yields 250,000 or so distinct CDR3 sequences, 6.9% seen once. Material: CD4+ T cells sorted from PBMCs, obtained 15 days after the yellow fever booster vaccination. The TCR was taken from a man aged 30 to 39 who received the YFV17D yellow fever vaccine.

The chain's CDR3 is CASSLAQQDGTGELFF. The CDR3 region has the DNA TGCGCCAGCAGCTTGGCTCAGCAAGACGGCACCGGGGAGCTGTTTTTT. The rearrangement joins TRBV5-1 to TRBJ2-2; D gene unclear. Between the trimmed V and J ends, which lost 0 bases and 4 bases, there was a span of 13 bases. The CDR3 length is 16 residues. Germline V gene lookup returns CDR1 SGHRS and CDR2 YFSETQ.